The source of this TCR beta chain is a study of cytomegalovirus exposure and HLA in healthy donors. Overall study findings and caveats: For presence/absence analyses, sequencing depth was assumed to be roughly uniform across donors. A later analysis by the authors found several of the most significant clusters apparently linked to common viral pathogens.

The CDR3 totals 15 residues. Germline V gene data show CDR1 as SGHTA and CDR2 as FQGNSA. V dropped 5 bases and J dropped 7; count of bases not matched to a gene: 8. PCR employed 60 Vbeta and 13 Jbeta primers. Only in-frame clones appear in the TCRdb table, and some are missing; sequencing was by immunoSEQ multiplex PCR. This table holds roughly 150,000 clones, 60% to 80% found once. About this clone: Its antigen remains unknown.

The chain links TRBV7-2 to TRBJ2-1; 10 nucleotides line up with TRBD1. The sequence was collected from a male donor in good health and CMV-seronegative. Sequences were obtained from PBMCs. Here the CDR3 reads CASSPIGQGENEQFF. The DNA for the CDR3 is TGTGCCAGCAGCCCAATAGGACAGGGGGAGAATGAGCAGTTCTTC.